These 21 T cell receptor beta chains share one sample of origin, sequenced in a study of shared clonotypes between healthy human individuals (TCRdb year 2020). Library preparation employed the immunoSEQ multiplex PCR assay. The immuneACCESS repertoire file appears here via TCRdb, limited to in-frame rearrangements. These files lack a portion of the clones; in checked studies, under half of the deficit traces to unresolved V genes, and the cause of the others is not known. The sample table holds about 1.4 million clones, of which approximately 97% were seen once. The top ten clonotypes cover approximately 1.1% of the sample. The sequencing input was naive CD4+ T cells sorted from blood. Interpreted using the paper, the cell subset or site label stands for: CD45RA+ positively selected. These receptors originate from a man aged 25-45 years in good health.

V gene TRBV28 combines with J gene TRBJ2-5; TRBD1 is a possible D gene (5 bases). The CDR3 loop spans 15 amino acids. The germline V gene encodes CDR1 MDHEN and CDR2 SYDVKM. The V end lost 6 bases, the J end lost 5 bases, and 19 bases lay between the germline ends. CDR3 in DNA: TGTGCCAGCAGCCGAGCGTGGGGCCTCGGGGAGACCCAGTACTTC. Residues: CASSRAWGLGETQYF.

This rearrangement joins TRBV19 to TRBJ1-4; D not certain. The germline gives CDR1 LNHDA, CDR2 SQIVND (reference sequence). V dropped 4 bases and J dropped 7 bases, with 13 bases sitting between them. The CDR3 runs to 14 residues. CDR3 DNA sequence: TGTGCCAGTAGTAACGCCGGAATGCGTGAAAAACTGTTTTTT. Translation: CASSNAGMREKLFF.

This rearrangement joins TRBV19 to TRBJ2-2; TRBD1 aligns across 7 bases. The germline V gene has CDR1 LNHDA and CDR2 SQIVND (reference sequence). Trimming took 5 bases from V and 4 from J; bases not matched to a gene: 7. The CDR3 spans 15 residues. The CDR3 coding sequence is TGTGCCAGTAGTCGCCGGGACAGTTTCACCGGGGAGCTGTTTTTT. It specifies CASSRRDSFTGELFF.

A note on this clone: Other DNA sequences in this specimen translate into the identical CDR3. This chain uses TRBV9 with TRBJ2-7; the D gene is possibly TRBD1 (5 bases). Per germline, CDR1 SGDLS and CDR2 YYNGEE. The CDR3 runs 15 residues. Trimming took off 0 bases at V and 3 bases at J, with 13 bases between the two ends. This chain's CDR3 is CASSVGAGLSYEQYF. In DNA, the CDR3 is TGTGCCAGCAGCGTAGGCGCAGGGTTAAGCTACGAGCAGTACTTC.

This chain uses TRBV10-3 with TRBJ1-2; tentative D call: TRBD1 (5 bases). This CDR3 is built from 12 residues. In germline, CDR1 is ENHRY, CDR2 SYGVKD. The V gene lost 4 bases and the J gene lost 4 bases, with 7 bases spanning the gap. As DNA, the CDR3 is TGTGCCATCAGTGGGCAGGGCTATGGCTACACCTTC. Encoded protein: CAISGQGYGYTF.

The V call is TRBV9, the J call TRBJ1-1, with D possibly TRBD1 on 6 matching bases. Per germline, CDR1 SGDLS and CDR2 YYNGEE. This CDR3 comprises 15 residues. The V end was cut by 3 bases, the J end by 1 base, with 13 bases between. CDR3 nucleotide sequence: TGTGCCAGCAGCGCGAGCGGACAGCAGAACACTGAAGCTTTCTTT. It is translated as CASSASGQQNTEAFF.

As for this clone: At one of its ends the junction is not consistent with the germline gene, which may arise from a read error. The CDR3 region is CASSQVIFSHEQYF. DNA of the CDR3: TGCGCCAGCAGCCAAGTTATCTTCTCCCACGAGCAGTACTTC. The V gene is TRBV4-1, the J gene TRBJ2-7, with no clear D. This CDR3 spans 14 amino acids. Looked up from germline, CDR1 is MGHRA and CDR2 is YSYEKL.

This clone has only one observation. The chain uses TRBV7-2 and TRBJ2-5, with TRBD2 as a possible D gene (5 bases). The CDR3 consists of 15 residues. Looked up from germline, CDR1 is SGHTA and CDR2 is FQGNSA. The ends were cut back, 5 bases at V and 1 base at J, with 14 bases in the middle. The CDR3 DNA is TGTGCCAGCAGCCCCTATCCCGGGGTCCAAGAGACCCAGTACTTC. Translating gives CASSPYPGVQETQYF. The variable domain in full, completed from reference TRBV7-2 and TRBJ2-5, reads GAGVSQSPSNKVTEKGKDVELRCDPISGHTALYWYRQSLGQGLEFLIYFQGNSAPDKSGLPSDRFSAERTGGSVSTLTIQRTQQEDSAVYLCASSPYPGVQETQYFGPGTRLLVL.

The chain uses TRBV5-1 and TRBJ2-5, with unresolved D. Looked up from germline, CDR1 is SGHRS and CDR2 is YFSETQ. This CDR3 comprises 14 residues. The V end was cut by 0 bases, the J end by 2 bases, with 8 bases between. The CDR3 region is CASSLEQLQETQYF. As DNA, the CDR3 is TGCGCCAGCAGCTTGGAACAGCTGCAAGAGACCCAGTACTTC.

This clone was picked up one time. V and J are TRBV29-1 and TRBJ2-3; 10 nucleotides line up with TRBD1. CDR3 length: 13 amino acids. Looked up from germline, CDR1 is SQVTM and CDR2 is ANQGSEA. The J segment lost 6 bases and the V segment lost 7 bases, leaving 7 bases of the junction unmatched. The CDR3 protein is CSDRQGAFDTQYF. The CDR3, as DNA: TGCAGCGATAGACAGGGGGCCTTCGATACGCAGTATTTT.

CDR3 in DNA: TGTGCCAGCAGTGAACTAGCGGGAGCGGGCGCAGATACGCAGTATTTT. Amino acid sequence: CASSELAGAGADTQYF. The V and J genes are TRBV6-1 and TRBJ2-3; 10 bases agree with TRBD2. This CDR3 comprises 16 residues. The V gene end was trimmed by 2 bases and the J gene end by 4 bases; junction bases not matched to a gene: 6. In germline, CDR1 is MNHNS, CDR2 SASEGT.

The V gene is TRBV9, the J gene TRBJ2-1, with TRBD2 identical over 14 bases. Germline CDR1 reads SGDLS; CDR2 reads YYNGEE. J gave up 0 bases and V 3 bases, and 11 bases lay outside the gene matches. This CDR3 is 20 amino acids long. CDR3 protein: CASSASPGTSGGSSYNEQFF. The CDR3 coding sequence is TGTGCCAGCAGCGCGAGTCCCGGGACTAGCGGGGGCAGCTCCTACAATGAGCAGTTCTTC.

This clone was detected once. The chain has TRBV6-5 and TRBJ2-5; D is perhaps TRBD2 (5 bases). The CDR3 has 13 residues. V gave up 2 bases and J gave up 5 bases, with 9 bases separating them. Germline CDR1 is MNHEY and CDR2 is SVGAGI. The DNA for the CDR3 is TGTGCCAGCAGTTACGGGAGTGGGGAGACCCAGTACTTC. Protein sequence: CASSYGSGETQYF.

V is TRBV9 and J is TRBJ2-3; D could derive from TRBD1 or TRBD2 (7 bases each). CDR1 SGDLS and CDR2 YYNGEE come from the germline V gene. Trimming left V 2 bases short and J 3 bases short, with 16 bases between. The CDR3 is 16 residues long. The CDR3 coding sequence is TGTGCCAGCAGCGTGAGGGAGGGGGCCCTAACAGATACGCAGTATTTT. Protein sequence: CASSVREGALTDTQYF. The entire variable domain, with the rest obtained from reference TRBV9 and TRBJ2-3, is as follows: DSGVTQTPKHLITATGQRVTLRCSPRSGDLSVYWYQQSLDQGLQFLIQYYNGEERAKGNILERFSAQQFPDLHSELNLSSLELGDSALYFCASSVREGALTDTQYFGPGTRLTVL.

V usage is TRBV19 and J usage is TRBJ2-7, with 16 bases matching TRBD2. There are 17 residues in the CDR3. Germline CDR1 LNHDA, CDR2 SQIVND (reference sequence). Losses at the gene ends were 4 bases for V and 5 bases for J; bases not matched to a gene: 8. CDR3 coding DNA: TGTGCCAGTAGTACCGGGACTAGCGGGAGGGCCCCCCACGAGCAGTACTTC. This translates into CASSTGTSGRAPHEQYF.

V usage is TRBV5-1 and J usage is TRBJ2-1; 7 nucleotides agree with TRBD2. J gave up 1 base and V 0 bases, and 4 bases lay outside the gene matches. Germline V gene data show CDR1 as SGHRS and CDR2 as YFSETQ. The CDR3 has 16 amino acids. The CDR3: CASSLALAKSYNEQFF. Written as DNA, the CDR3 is TGCGCCAGCAGCTTGGCACTAGCGAAGTCCTACAATGAGCAGTTCTTC.

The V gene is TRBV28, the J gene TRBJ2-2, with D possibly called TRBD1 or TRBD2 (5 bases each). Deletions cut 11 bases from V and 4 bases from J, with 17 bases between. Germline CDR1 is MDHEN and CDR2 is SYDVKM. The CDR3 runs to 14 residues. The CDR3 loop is CAHNSRGSTGELFF. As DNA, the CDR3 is TGTGCCCACAACTCGAGGGGTAGCACCGGGGAGCTGTTTTTT.

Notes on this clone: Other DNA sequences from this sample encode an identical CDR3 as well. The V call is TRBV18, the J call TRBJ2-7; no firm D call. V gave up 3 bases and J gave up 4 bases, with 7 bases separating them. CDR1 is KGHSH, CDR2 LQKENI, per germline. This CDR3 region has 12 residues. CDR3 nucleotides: TGTGCCAGCTCACCTCTCGGGTACGAGCAGTACTTC. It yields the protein CASSPLGYEQYF.

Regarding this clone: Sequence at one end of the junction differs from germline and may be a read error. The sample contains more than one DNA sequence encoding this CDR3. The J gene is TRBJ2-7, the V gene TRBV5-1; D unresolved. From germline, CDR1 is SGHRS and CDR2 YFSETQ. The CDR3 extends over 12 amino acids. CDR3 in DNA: TGCGCCAGTCGACTGGGATCGTACGAGCAGTATTTC. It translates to CASRLGSYEQYF.

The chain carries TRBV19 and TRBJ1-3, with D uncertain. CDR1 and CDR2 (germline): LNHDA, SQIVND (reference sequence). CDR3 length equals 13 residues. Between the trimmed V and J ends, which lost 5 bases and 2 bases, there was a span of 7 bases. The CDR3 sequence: CASSEWPGNTIYF. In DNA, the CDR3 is TGTGCCAGTAGTGAGTGGCCTGGAAACACCATATATTTT.

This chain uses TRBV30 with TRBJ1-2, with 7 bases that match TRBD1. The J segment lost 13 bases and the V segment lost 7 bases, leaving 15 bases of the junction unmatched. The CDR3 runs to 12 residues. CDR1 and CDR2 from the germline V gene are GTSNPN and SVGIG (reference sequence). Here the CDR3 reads CASTGAGERCTF. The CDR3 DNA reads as TGTGCCTCTACAGGGGCAGGGGAGCGCTGCACCTTC.